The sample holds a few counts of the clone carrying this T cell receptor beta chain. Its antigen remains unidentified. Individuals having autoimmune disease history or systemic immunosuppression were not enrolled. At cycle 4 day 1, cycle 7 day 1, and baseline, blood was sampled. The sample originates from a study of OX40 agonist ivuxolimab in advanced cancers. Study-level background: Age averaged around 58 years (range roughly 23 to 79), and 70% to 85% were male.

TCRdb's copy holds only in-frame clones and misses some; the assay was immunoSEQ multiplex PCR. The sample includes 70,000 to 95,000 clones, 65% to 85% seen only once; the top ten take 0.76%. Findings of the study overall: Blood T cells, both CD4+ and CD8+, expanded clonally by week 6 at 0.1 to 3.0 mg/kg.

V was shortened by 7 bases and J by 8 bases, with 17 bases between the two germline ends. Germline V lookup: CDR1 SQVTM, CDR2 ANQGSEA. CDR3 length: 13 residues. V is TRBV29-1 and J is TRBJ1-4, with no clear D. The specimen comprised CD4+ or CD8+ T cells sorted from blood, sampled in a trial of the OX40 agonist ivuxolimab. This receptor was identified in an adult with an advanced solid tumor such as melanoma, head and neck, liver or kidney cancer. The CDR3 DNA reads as TGCAGCGCCGCATCGGAAGCCGACGAAAAACTGTTTTTT. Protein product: CSAASEADEKLFF.